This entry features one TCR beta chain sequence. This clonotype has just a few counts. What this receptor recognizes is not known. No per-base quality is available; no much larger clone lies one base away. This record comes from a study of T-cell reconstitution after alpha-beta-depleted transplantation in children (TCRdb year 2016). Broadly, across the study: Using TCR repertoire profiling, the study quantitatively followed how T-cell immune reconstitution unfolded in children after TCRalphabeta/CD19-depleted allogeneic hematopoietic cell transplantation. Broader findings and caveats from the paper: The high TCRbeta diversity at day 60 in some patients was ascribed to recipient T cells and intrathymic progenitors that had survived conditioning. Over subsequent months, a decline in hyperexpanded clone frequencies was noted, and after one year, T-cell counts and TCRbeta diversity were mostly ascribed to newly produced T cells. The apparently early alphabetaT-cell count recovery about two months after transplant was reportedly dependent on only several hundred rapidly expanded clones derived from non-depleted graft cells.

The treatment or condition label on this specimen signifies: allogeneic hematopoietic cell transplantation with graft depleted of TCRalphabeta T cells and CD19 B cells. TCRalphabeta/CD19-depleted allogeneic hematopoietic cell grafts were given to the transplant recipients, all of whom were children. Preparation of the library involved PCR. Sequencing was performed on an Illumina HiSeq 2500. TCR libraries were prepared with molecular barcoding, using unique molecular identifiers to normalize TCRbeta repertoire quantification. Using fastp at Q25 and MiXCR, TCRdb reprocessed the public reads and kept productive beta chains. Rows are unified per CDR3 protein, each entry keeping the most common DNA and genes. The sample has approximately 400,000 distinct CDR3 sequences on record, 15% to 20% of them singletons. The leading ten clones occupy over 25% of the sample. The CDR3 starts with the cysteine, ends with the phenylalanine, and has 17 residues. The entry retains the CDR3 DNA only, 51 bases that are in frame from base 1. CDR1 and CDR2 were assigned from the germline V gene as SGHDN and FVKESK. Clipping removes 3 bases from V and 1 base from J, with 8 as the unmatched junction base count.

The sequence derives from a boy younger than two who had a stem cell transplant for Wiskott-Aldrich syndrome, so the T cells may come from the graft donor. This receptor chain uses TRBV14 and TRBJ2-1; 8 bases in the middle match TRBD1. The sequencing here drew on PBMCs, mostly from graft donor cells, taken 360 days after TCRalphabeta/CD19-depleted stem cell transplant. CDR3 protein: CASSHLAGGASYNEQFF. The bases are TGTGCCAGCAGCCATCTGGCAGGGGGCGCATCCTACAATGAGCAGTTCTTC.